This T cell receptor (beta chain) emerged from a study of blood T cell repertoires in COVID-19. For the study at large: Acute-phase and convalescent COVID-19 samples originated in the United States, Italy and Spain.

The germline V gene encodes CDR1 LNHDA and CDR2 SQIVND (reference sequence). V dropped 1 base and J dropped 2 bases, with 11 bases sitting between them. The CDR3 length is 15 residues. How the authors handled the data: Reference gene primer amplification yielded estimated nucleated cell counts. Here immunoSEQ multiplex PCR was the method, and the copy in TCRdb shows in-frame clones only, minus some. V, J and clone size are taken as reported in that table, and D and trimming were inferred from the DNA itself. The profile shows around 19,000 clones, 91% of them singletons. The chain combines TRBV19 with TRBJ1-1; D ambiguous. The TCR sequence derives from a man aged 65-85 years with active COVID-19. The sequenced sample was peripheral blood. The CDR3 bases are TGTGCCAGTAGTATAGGGTTCAGACTTAACACTGAAGCTTTCTTT. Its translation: CASSIGFRLNTEAFF. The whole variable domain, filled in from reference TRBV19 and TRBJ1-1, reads DGGITQSPKYLFRKEGQNVTLSCEQNLNHDAMYWYRQDPGQGLRLIYYSQIVNDFQKGDIAEGYSVSREKKESFPLTVTSAQKNPTAFYLCASSIGFRLNTEAFFGQGTRLTVV.